A single T cell receptor (beta chain) is shown here with its context. Its antigen has not been determined. No base quality values were provided; no much bigger clone lies one nucleotide off. The data were obtained in a study of cytomegalovirus exposure and HLA in healthy donors (dated by TCRdb to between 2016 and 2019). Study-wide context: An earlier analysis of about 560 of the donors reported under 300 Gb of sequence data and 117 million unique TCR beta sequences obtained from 150 million to 200 million T cells. An early release that covered about 600 HLA-typed donors contained about 300 gigabases of sequencing data and about 93 million unique TCR sequences. Of the 300 to 400 genotyped donors, approximately 82% fell in the genetic ancestry cluster associated with self-reported Caucasian donors. The aim of the study was to test whether cataloging public T cell receptors could identify signatures of past pathogen exposure. The study profiled the T cell repertoires of under 850 subjects by immunosequencing and related them to cytomegalovirus serostatus. A separate validation cohort of over a hundred different subjects was used in addition to the 666-subject first cohort. To predict cytomegalovirus infection status, the study brought together high-throughput TCR immunosequencing, statistical association of individual TCRs with disease status, and machine learning. In a later analysis, previously published TCR beta repertoires from 550 to 700 donors were re-analyzed and high-resolution HLA genotyping was added so that TCR occurrence patterns could be studied. In the later analysis, no new phenotypic data were used to find candidate immune exposures; instead, reliance was placed on TCR beta sequences and their occurrence across donors. An earlier analysis of 587 of the donors applied high-throughput TCR beta sequencing to assess whether each TCR beta V gene segment acted as functional or pseudogenic. Donor age, sex, ethnicity and CMV serostatus were compiled alongside the repertoire data. A later genetic analysis took genome-wide SNP genotypes for about three fifths of the 666 donors and used that subset as a discovery cohort. All discovery cohort repertoires had been generated using a single sequencing platform. Class I and class II HLA loci were covered by the typing at four-digit resolution. Typing coverage varied by locus: roughly 620-640 donors for A, B, C, DRB1 and DQB1; 500 to 550 for DQA1; around 570 for DPA1; under 490 for DPB1. Roughly 5 DR-DQ haplotypes were treated as single units for association and clustering because of strong linkage in the cohort. Among roughly 400 genotyped donors of the cohort, an average of roughly 240,000 unique TCR beta nucleotide sequences were sequenced per donor, roughly 18% of them non-productive. Results the study describes overall, beyond this receptor: The study listed over 150 TCR beta chains as associated with cytomegalovirus. A further reported finding was that TCR beta sequences accurately predicted the HLA-A and HLA-B alleles for most subjects in the first cohort. Linkage disequilibrium might explain the correlated functional status among segregating V segments, but an unknown experimental factor could not be ruled out. A later analysis associated around 16,000 TCR beta sequences with specific HLA alleles at a false discovery rate of 0.05. Compared with the roughly 720-donor mean, donors in an Asian-associated ancestry cluster had fewer N-insertions in productive TCRs, according to a later genetic analysis. In vitro tests confirmed that three of the cytomegalovirus-associated TCR beta chains recognize cytomegalovirus antigens. The classifier was reported to diagnose cytomegalovirus status with high specificity and sensitivity in both the original and validation cohorts. In an earlier analysis of over 550 of the donors, most TCR beta V segments were observed in productive rearrangements about 87% or about 30% of the time, broadly matching IMGT annotations. Roughly uniform sequencing depth across donors was assumed in presence/absence analyses, although this assumption may not hold. In a later genetic analysis, a missense DCLRE1C variant was associated with V-gene and J-gene trimming of TCR beta chains, and the association was replicated in an independent cohort. The sequencing pipeline was judged likely to have produced a cluster of highly shared sequence variants as a technical artifact. While some public TCRs were present in many individuals, most TCR sequences turned up only very rarely across donors. Only TCR beta chains were sequenced in this cohort, and the absence of alpha or paired-chain data limited detectable features. Some IMGT-functional V segments, including TRBV6-2 and TRBV6-3, could not be told apart with the 87-base-pair reads, so those segments were excluded. Because HLA typing was unavailable for some donors at each locus, only the typed subset was used in association tests. A later analysis found that HLA-associated TCR beta chains were more clonally expanded and had lower generation probabilities than equally common non-associated chains. Most CMV-associated TCR beta chains appeared to be HLA-restricted in a later analysis, and the HLA associations seemed to be driven largely by CMV exposure. In a later analysis, the rate of TCR association differed among HLA loci, with DRB1 alleles having the most associated TCRs and HLA-C alleles having the fewest. When HLA alleles, especially DR and DQ, strongly co-occurred, attributing TCR associations to individual alleles was difficult. It was suggested by the authors that the approach could potentially be generalized to other disease states and immunological phenotypes. The earlier analysis of some 540 of the donors excluded around 17 rarely observed V segments, including chromosome 9 orphons, because counts were too low. A later analysis reported that several top co-occurrence clusters appeared linked to parvovirus B19, influenza, CMV and Epstein-Barr virus. For the cohort, immune exposure information was limited to CMV serostatus.

The cysteine opens and the phenylalanine closes a CDR3 of 16 amino acids. Only the CDR3 region is kept as DNA, spanning 48 bases read in frame from base 1. Per the germline V gene, SGHRS is the CDR1 and YFSETQ is the CDR2. Germline trimming: 2 bases from V, 2 bases from J; junction bases outside gene matches: 3. The cohort was made up of roughly 670 healthy bone marrow donors. At the time of sampling, all cohort members were nominally healthy, though unrecorded immune exposures were likely present. The donor was CMV seronegative and belonged to the group of around 400 seronegative cohort members. Each donor provided a peripheral blood sample, and peripheral blood mononuclear cells were used for TCR beta sequencing. The Qiagen DNeasy Blood Extraction Kit was used to extract genomic DNA from the blood cell samples. Libraries were constructed by the immunoSEQ multiplex PCR assay. For the multiplex PCR, a mixture combining 60 forward primers for TCR Vbeta segments and 13 reverse primers for TCR Jbeta segments was used. The CDR3 region of rearranged TCR beta genes was amplified from genomic DNA with a multiplex PCR assay. On the Illumina HiSeq System, the amplified TCR beta libraries were sequenced as 87-base-pair reads. The authors processed their data as follows. Across the 670 or so repertoires, a later analysis counted approximately 83 million unique TCR beta chains, roughly 11 million of which were shared by at least two donors. Raw reads were error-corrected and collapsed into unique sequences with a nearest-neighbor algorithm that merged closely related sequences to remove PCR and sequencing errors. Alignment of CDR3 sequences to IMGT reference sequences was used to assign V, D and J gene segments. For a sequence to be retained, at least a six-nucleotide match to both a V gene segment and a J gene segment was required. A rearrangement counted as productive if the CDR3 had no stop codons and remained in frame with V and J, and every other rearrangement counted as non-productive. CDR3 was defined by IMGT convention, running from the second conserved V-encoded cysteine to the conserved J-encoded phenylalanine. The earlier analysis of 587 of the donors excluded sequences that lacked an unambiguous match to a single V gene segment. An earlier analysis of several hundred of the donors called V segments functional above 56.7% productive rearrangements and segregating when the between-donor standard deviation exceeded 5%. A statistical classification framework was developed to diagnose cytomegalovirus status using the catalog of TCR beta chain sequences. V and J gene assignment, in a later analysis, came from comparing TCR nucleotide sequences with IMGT/GENE-DB human TR gene sequences. The TCRdist pipeline was used in a later analysis to assign CDR3 sequences and most-parsimonious VDJ recombination scenarios. In a later analysis, every TCR beta chain was defined by the combination of its CDR3 amino acid sequence and its V-gene family, and reads without a unique V-gene family were dropped. In a later analysis, fewer than 650 highly shared, low-generation-probability nucleotide sequences were removed to address suspected cross-contamination and a sequencing artifact. In a later analysis, a clonal expansion index for each public chain was calculated from normalized within-repertoire ranks of inferred template counts. Generation probabilities in a later analysis came from a VDJ recombination model fitted to out-of-frame rearrangements, and those results were checked against IGoR. Hypergeometric tests were used in a later analysis to score TCR-TCR, TCR-HLA and TCR-CMV co-occurrence, with a repertoire-size bias correction applied to the TCR pairs. A later analysis estimated false discovery rates by permuting HLA or CMV assignments 20 times. In a later analysis, co-occurring TCRs were grouped using DBSCAN, with TCRdist sequence similarity added in when clustering inside HLA-allele-positive subsets. Co-occurrence clustering excluded repertoires with fewer than 30,000 or more than 120,000 public chains, plus five with anomalous nucleotide sharing. TCRdb carries this immuneACCESS record with in-frame sequences only. Its versions omit some clonotypes, under half of them owing to an unresolved V gene in the studies checked, with the rest unexplained. That table gives V, J and clone size, and the DNA gave D and trimming. This sample has some 150,000 clones in its table, and approximately 80% of those were observed once. The ten largest clones represent around 1.5% of the sample.

Recombination linked TRBV5-1 to TRBJ2-3, with 12 middle bases fitting TRBD2. The sequenced sample consisted of PBMCs. This clonotype originated in a woman in her 40s in good health and CMV-seronegative. The CDR3 protein: CASSLASGGVTDTQYF. The DNA sequence is TGCGCCAGCAGCTTAGCTAGCGGGGGGGTCACAGATACGCAGTATTTT.